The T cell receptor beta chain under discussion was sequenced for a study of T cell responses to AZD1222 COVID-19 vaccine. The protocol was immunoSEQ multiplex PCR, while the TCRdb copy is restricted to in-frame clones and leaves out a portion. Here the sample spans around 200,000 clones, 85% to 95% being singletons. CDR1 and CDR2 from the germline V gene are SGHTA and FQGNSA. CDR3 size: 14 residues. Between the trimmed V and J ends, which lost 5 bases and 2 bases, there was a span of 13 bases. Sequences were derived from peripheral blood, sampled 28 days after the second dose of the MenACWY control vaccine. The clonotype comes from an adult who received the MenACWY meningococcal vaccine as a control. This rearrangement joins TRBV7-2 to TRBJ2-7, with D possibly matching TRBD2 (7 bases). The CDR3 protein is CASSKGGGPYEQYF. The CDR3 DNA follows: TGTGCCAGCAGCAAGGGGGGAGGGCCCTACGAGCAGTACTTC.